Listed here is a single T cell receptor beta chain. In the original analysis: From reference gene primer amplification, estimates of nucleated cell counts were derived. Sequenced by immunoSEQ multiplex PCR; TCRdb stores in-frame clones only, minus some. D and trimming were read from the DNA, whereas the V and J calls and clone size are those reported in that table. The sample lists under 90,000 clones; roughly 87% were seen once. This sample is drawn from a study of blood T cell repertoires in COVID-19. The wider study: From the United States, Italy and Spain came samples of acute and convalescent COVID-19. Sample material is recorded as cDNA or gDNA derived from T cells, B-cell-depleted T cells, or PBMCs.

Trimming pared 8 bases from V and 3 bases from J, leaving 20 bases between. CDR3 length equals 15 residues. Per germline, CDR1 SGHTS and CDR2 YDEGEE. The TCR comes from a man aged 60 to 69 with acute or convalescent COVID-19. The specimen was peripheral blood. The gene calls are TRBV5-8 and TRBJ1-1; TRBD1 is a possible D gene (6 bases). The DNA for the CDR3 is TGTGCCAGTCTACAAGGTGGGGGCCCTGACACTGAAGCTTTCTTT. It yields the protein CASLQGGGPDTEAFF.